The source of this T cell receptor (beta chain) is a study of cytomegalovirus exposure and HLA in healthy donors. Points from the study as a whole: Some V segments could not be told apart, so they were left out, TRBV6-2 and TRBV6-3 among them.

As for this clone: Its target is unknown.

PCR employed 60 Vbeta and 13 Jbeta primers. The protocol was immunoSEQ multiplex PCR, while the TCRdb copy is restricted to in-frame clones and leaves out a portion. The data show under 250,000 clones, more than 75% seen once. V was shortened by 3 bases and J by 14 bases, with 16 bases between the two germline ends. Per germline, CDR1 MNHEY and CDR2 SMNVEV (reference sequence). The CDR3 is 12 residues long. V is TRBV27 and J is TRBJ1-1; possible D gene TRBD1, 6 bases. This clonotype originated in a woman aged 35 to 49 in good health and CMV-seronegative. The material sequenced was PBMCs. This CDR3 is CASSFLGGPEFF. CDR3 DNA sequence: TGTGCCAGCAGTTTTCTAGGGGGTCCAGAGTTCTTT.